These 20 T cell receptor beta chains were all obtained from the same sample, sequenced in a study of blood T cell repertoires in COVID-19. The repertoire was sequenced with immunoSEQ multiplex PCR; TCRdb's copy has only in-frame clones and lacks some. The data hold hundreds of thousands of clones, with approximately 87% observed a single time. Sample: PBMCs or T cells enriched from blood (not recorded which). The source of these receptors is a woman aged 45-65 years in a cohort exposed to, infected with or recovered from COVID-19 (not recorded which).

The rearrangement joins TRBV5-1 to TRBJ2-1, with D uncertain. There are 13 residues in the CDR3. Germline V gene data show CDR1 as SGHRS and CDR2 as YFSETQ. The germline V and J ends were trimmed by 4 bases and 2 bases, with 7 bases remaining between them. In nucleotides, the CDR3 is TGCGCCAGCAGCAACTACACCTACAATGAGCAGTTCTTC. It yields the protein CASSNYTYNEQFF.

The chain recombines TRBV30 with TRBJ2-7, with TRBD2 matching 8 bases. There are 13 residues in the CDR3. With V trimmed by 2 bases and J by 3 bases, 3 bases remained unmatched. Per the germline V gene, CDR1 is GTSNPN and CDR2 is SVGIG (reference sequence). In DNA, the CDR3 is TGTGCCTGGAGTATAGCGGGGAGCTACGAGCAGTACTTC. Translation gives CAWSIAGSYEQYF.

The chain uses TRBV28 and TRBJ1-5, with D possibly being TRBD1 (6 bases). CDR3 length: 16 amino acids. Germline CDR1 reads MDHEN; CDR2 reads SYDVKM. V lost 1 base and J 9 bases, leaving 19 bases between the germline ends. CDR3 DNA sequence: TGTGCCAGCAGTTTATATCCAGGGGTTAATTTTATGCCCCAGCATTTT. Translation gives CASSLYPGVNFMPQHF.

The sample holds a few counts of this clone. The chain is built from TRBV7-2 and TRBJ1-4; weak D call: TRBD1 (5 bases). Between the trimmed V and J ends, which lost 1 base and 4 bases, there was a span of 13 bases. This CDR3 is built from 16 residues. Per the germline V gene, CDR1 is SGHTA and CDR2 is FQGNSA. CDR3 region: CASSLETIRVNEKLFF. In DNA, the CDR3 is TGTGCCAGCAGCTTAGAGACGATCAGGGTTAATGAAAAACTGTTTTTT.

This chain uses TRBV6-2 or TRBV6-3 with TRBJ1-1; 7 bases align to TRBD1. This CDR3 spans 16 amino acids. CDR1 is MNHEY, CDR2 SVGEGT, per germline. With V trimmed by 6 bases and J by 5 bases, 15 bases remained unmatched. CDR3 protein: CASSSRLGGGWTEAFF. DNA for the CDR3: TGTGCCAGCAGCTCGAGACTAGGGGGCGGGTGGACTGAAGCTTTCTTT.

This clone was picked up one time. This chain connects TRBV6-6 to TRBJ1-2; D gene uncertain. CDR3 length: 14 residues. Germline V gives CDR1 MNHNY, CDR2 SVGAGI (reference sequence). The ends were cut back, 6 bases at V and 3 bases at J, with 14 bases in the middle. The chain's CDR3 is CASSPRLGDYGYTF. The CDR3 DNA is TGTGCCAGCAGCCCCCGGCTGGGAGACTATGGCTACACCTTC.

CDR3 sequence: CASSPLQGFRSPLHF. CDR3 nucleotide sequence: TGTGCCAGCAGTCCGCTACAGGGCTTCAGGTCACCCCTCCACTTT. The chain has TRBV27 and TRBJ1-6; tentatively, D is TRBD1 (6 bases). The germline V gene encodes CDR1 MNHEY and CDR2 SMNVEV (reference sequence). CDR3 length: 15 residues. Trimming shortened V by 5 bases and J by 10 bases, and 18 bases separated the two germline ends.

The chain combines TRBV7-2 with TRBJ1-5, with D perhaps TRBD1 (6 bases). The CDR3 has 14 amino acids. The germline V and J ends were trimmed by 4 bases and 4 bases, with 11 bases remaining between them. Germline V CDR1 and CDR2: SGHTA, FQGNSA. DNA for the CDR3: TGTGCCAGCAGCTCGACAGGTTATAATCAGCCCCAGCATTTT. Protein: CASSSTGYNQPQHF.

Written as DNA, the CDR3 is TGTGCCAGCTCACCACTGTCTAAAGAGACCCAGTACTTC. Translation: CASSPLSKETQYF. The chain recombines TRBV18 with TRBJ2-5; D is unclear. This CDR3 contains 13 residues. Germline CDR1 is KGHSH and CDR2 is LQKENI. V lost 1 base to trimming and J lost 3 bases, with 6 bases between them.

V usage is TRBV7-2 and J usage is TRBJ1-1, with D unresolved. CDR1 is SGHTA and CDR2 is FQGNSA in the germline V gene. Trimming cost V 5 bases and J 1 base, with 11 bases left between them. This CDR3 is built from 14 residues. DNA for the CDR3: TGTGCCAGCAGCCAGAAATCCAGGAACACTGAAGCTTTCTTT. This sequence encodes CASSQKSRNTEAFF.

In DNA, the CDR3 is TGTGCCAGCAGCTTAGCGCTAAGCGGGGGGCCCGATATAGTGGATACGCAGTATTTT. It translates to CASSLALSGGPDIVDTQYF. J is TRBJ2-3 and V is TRBV7-2; 9 bases fit TRBD2. The CDR3 totals 19 residues. CDR1 is SGHTA and CDR2 is FQGNSA in the germline V gene. The V segment lost 0 bases and the J segment 6 bases; nucleotides outside the gene matches: 16. The variable domain in full, completed from reference TRBV7-2 and TRBJ2-3, reads GAGVSQSPSNKVTEKGKDVELRCDPISGHTALYWYRQSLGQGLEFLIYFQGNSAPDKSGLPSDRFSAERTGGSVSTLTIQRTQQEDSAVYLCASSLALSGGPDIVDTQYFGPGTRLTVL.

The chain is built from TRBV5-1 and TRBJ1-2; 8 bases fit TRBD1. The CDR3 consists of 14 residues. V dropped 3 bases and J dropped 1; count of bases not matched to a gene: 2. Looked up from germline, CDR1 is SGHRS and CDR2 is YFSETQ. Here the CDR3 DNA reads TGCGCCAGCAGCTGGGGACAGGATAACTATGGCTACACCTTC. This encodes CASSWGQDNYGYTF. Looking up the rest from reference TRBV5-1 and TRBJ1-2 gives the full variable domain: KAGVTQTPRYLIKTRGQQVTLSCSPISGHRSVSWYQQTPGQGLQFLFEYFSETQRNKGNFPGRFSGRQFSNSRSEMNVSTLELGDSALYLCASSWGQDNYGYTFGSGTRLTVV.

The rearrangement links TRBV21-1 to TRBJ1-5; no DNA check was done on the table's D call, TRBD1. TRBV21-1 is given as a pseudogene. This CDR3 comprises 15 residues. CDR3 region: CASSNWGDSNQPQHF. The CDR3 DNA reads TGTGCCAGCAGCAATTGGGGCGATAGCAATCAGCCCCAGCATTTT.

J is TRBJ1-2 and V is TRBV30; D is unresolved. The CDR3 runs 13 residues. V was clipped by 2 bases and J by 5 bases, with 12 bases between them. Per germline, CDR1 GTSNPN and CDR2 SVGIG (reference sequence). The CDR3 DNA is TGTGCCTGGAGTTGGGCTGGGCCTTATGGCTACACCTTC. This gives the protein CAWSWAGPYGYTF.

The CDR3 spells CASSHFPGTDEAFF. CDR3 DNA: TGTGCCAGCAGCCACTTCCCCGGGACAGATGAAGCTTTCTTT. J is TRBJ1-1 and V is TRBV5-5, with 7 bases identical to TRBD1. Germline-derived CDR1 and CDR2 are SGHKS and YYEKEE (reference sequence). J was trimmed by 7 bases and V by 4 bases; bases with no gene match: 10. The CDR3 has 14 residues.

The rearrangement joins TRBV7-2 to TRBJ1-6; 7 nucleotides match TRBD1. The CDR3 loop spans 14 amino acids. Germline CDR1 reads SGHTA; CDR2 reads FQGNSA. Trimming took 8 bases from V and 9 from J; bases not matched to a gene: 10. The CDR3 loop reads CASRPGTVISPLHF. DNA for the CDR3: TGTGCCAGCCGCCCCGGGACAGTTATTTCACCCCTCCACTTT.

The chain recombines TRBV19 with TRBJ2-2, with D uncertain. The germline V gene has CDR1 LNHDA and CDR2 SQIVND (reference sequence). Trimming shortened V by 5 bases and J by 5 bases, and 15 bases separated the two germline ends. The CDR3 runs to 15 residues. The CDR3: CASSLGADVTGELFF. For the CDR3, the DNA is TGTGCCAGTAGTCTTGGAGCTGATGTAACCGGGGAGCTGTTTTTT.

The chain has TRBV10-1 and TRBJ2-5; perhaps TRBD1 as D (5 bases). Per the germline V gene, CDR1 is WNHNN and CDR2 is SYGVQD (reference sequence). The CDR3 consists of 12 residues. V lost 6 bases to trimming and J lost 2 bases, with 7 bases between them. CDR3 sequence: CASSRDQETQYF. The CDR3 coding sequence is TGCGCCAGCAGCAGGGATCAAGAGACCCAGTACTTC.

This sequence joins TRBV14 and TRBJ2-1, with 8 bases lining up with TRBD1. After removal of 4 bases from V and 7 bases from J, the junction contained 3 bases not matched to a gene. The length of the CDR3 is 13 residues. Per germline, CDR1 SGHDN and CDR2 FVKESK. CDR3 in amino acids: CASSPNRGNEQFF. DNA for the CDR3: TGTGCCAGCAGCCCGAACAGGGGGAATGAGCAGTTCTTC.

The CDR3: CASSLQGRTSEAFF. DNA for the CDR3: TGTGCCAGCAGCTTACAGGGGAGAACCTCGGAAGCTTTCTTT. This chain joins TRBV6-2 or TRBV6-3 and TRBJ1-1, with 7 bases fitting TRBD1. The J segment lost 8 bases and the V segment lost 6 bases, leaving 12 bases of the junction unmatched. The CDR3 totals 14 residues. CDR1 is MNHEY and CDR2 is SVGEGT in the germline V gene.